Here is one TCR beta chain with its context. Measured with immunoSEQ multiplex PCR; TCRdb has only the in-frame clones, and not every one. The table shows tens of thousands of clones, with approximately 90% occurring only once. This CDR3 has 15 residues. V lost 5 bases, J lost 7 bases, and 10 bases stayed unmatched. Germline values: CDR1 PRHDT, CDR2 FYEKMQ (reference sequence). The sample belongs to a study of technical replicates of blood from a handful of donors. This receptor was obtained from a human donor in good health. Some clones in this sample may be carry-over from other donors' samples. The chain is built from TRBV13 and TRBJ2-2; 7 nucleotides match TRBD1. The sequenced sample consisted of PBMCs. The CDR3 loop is CASSRRTGPLGELFF. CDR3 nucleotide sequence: TGTGCCAGCAGCAGAAGGACAGGTCCTCTCGGGGAGCTGTTTTTT.